This T cell receptor (beta chain) was found in a study of T cells in Graves' hyperthyroidism and ophthalmopathy. Study context: Peripheral blood was taken when the disease was first diagnosed, before any treatment began.

In germline, CDR1 is SQVTM, CDR2 ANQGSEA. V gave up 4 bases and J gave up 1 base; unmatched junction bases: 5. This CDR3 has 15 residues. RNA transcripts served as the template for amplifying TCR beta CDR3 regions. The HTBI primer set was used in a first-round RT-PCR of the TCR CDR3. Via MiXCR, TCRdb re-called the multiplex PCR reads, giving one row per CDR3 protein. This table has roughly 500,000 distinct CDR3 sequences, approximately 15% appearing once. The chain links TRBV29-1 to TRBJ2-3; 10 bases match TRBD1. The sequenced material came from blood. The source is a woman aged 25 to 39 with Graves' hyperthyroidism that later progressed to Graves' ophthalmopathy. DNA for the CDR3: TGCAGCGTTGTACCTGGGACAGGGGGCACAGATACGCAGTATTTT. Amino acid sequence: CSVVPGTGGTDTQYF.